Described below is a single TCR beta chain sequence and its context. This table comes from immunoSEQ multiplex PCR, and its TCRdb copy is limited to in-frame clones, with some not included. The data hold 150,000 to 200,000 clones, with about 86% observed a single time. CDR1 and CDR2 (germline): SGHRS, YFSETQ. Deletions cut 9 bases from V and 0 bases from J, with 16 bases between. The CDR3 has 14 residues. This sample is part of a study of blood T cell repertoires in COVID-19. Study context: The United States, Italy and Spain provided the acute and convalescent COVID-19 samples. PBMCs, B-cell-depleted T cells, or T cells were the source of the cDNA or gDNA that made up the material.

The sample consisted of peripheral blood. The rearrangement joins TRBV5-1 to TRBJ2-7; D may be TRBD2 (6 bases). The sequence was obtained from a man in his 60s with acute or convalescent COVID-19. DNA of the CDR3: TGCGCCACCTCGGAGGGGACTTTCTCCTACGAGCAGTACTTC. This translates into CATSEGTFSYEQYF. Drawing the rest from reference TRBV5-1 and TRBJ2-7, the complete variable domain is KAGVTQTPRYLIKTRGQQVTLSCSPISGHRSVSWYQQTPGQGLQFLFEYFSETQRNKGNFPGRFSGRQFSNSRSEMNVSTLELGDSALYLCATSEGTFSYEQYFGPGTRLTVT.